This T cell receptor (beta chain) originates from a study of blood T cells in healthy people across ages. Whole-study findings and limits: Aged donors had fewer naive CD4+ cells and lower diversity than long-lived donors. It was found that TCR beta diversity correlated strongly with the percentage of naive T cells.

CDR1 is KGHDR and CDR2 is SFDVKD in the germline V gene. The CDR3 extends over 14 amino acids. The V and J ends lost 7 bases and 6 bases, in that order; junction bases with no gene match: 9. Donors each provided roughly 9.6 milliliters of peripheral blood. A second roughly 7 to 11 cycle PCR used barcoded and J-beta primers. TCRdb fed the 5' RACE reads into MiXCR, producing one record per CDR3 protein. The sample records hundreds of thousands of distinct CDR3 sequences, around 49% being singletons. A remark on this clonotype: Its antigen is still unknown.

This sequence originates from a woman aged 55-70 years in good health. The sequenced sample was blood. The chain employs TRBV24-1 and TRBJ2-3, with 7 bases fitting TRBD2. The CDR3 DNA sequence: TGTGCCACCAGCGCGGCCGGACTAGTGGATACGCAGTATTTT. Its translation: CATSAAGLVDTQYF.